This TCR delta chain derives from a study of gamma-delta chains in newborns, infants, children. TCRdb redid the clone calls on the reads with CATT. This sample carries about 8,500 delta-chain clones, approximately 3.1% of them seen once, and the ten largest clones take 15% to 20%. This clone is termed medium-sized. The sequencing sample was made of blood. The clonotype originates from a child who was a newborn, infant or young child, either healthy, febrile or measles-vaccinated (not recorded which).

This chain's CDR3 is CACVKTDKLIF. In nucleotides, the CDR3 is TGTGCCTGTGTGAAGACCGATAAACTCATCTTT. V gene TRDV2 combines with J gene TRDJ1, with D uncertain. Looked up from germline, CDR1 is GEAIGNYY and CDR2 is EKD. There are 11 residues in the CDR3. V shed 5 bases and J shed 2 bases, with 5 bases lying between them.